Listed below are T cell receptor beta chains from one sample, sequenced in a study of blood T cell repertoires in COVID-19. Generated by immunoSEQ multiplex PCR, the TCRdb table keeps only in-frame clones and is missing some. The sample lists 250,000 or so clones; less than 95% were seen once. What was sequenced was PBMCs or T cells enriched from blood (not recorded which). The receptor source for this set is a man in his forties who had been exposed to COVID-19. The CDR3 runs from the conserved cysteine through the conserved F or W. Each record gives: clone size, V gene, D gene, J gene, CDR3 protein, CDR3 DNA. A D gene is named only where the DNA matches it firmly. The size of a clone is reported for some rows only, either as once, few or many, or as a class for expanded clones.

NA,TRBV10-1,TRBD1,TRBJ1-1,CASSGGQETEAFF,TGCGCCAGCTCAGGGGGACAGGAGACTGAAGCTTTCTTT
NA,TRBV7-9,TRBD1,TRBJ1-1,CASSFNDRGATEAFF,TGTGCCAGCAGCTTTAACGACAGGGGGGCCACTGAAGCTTTCTTT
NA,TRBV28,NA,TRBJ2-7,CASSFGQRHYEQYF,TGTGCCAGCAGTTTCGGACAGAGGCACTACGAGCAGTACTTC
NA,TRBV9,NA,TRBJ2-5,CASSSFDRWGETQYF,TGTGCCAGCAGCTCCTTCGACAGGTGGGGGGAGACCCAGTACTTC
NA,TRBV19,NA,TRBJ2-1,CASSIVGSSHNEQFF,TGTGCCAGTAGTATAGTCGGTAGCTCCCACAATGAGCAGTTCTTC
NA,TRBV5-1,NA,TRBJ2-7,CASSLSSYEQYF,TGCGCCAGCAGCCTGAGCTCCTACGAGCAGTACTTC
NA,TRBV5-1,NA,TRBJ1-3,CASSLGTASSGNTIYF,TGCGCCAGCAGCTTGGGGACAGCTTCCTCTGGAAACACCATATATTTT
NA,TRBV5-1,TRBD1,TRBJ1-1,CASSFGNRGKTEAFF,TGCGCCAGCAGCTTTGGAAACAGGGGTAAAACTGAAGCTTTCTTT
NA,TRBV2,TRBD1,TRBJ1-3,CASSYRGSGNTIYF,TGTGCCAGCAGTTACAGGGGAAGTGGAAACACCATATATTTT
NA,TRBV10-3,NA,TRBJ2-2,CAISPEVNTGELFF,TGTGCCATCTCCCCAGAAGTGAACACCGGGGAGCTGTTTTTT
NA,TRBV11-2,TRBD1,TRBJ2-7,CASNPGTGYSYEQYF,TGTGCCAGCAACCCCGGGACAGGGTACTCCTACGAGCAGTACTTC
NA,TRBV15,NA,TRBJ1-5,CATSRAWQQPQHF,TGTGCCACCAGCAGAGCATGGCAGCAGCCCCAGCATTTT
few,TRBV5-4,TRBD1,TRBJ2-3,CASSGGQFTDTQYF,TGTGCCAGCAGCGGGGGACAGTTCACAGATACGCAGTATTTT
NA,TRBV2,TRBD2,TRBJ2-3,CASRTSDPTDTQYF,TGTGCCAGCAGGACTAGCGACCCGACAGATACGCAGTATTTT
NA,TRBV28,NA,TRBJ1-1,CASSLGTPNTEAFF,TGTGCCAGCAGTTTGGGGACACCGAACACTGAAGCTTTCTTT
NA,TRBV19,NA,TRBJ1-5,CASTPTGPYQPQHF,TGTGCCAGTACCCCGACAGGCCCCTATCAGCCCCAGCATTTT
NA,TRBV7-2,NA,TRBJ1-6,CASSLDRAIHSPLHF,TGTGCCAGCAGCTTAGACAGGGCTATACATTCACCCCTCCACTTT
once,TRBV3-1/TRBV3-2,TRBD2,TRBJ2-7,CASSRASGRAYEQYF,TGTGCCAGCAGCCGGGCTAGCGGGAGGGCTTACGAGCAGTACTTC
many,TRBV19,TRBD1,TRBJ1-6,CASSITSGGNSPLHF,TGTGCCAGTAGTATAACATCAGGGGGGAATTCACCCCTCCACTTT
NA,TRBV7-6,TRBD1,TRBJ1-5,CASSRGQPLGPQHF,TGTGCCAGCAGTAGGGGACAGCCCCTAGGGCCCCAGCATTTT
once,TRBV5-1,TRBD1,TRBJ1-2,CASSPGTGDGYTF,TGCGCCAGCAGCCCTGGGACAGGGGATGGCTACACCTTC
NA,TRBV3-1/TRBV3-2,NA,TRBJ2-2,CASSRAGELFF,TGTGCCAGCAGTCGGGCCGGGGAGCTGTTTTTT
NA,TRBV18,TRBD2,TRBJ2-1,CASSPQKTSGRGNEQFF,TGTGCCAGCTCACCCCAAAAAACTAGCGGGAGGGGGAATGAGCAGTTCTTC
NA,TRBV24-1,TRBD1,TRBJ1-2,CATKRQGTYGYTF,TGTGCCACCAAGCGACAGGGAACCTATGGCTACACCTTC
NA,TRBV7-9,TRBD1,TRBJ2-7,CASSTGQGYEQYF,TGTGCCAGCAGCACGGGACAGGGGTACGAGCAGTACTTC
NA,TRBV18,NA,TRBJ1-1,CASSPAGRPFAEAFF,TGTGCCAGCTCACCAGCGGGACGGCCGTTCGCTGAAGCTTTCTTT
NA,TRBV11-3,NA,TRBJ2-5,CASSLDVVRETQYF,TGTGCCAGCAGCTTAGATGTAGTTCGAGAGACCCAGTACTTC
NA,TRBV29-1,TRBD2,TRBJ2-2,CSVEAGTSRNTGELFF,TGCAGCGTTGAAGCCGGGACTAGCAGGAACACCGGGGAGCTGTTTTTT
NA,TRBV5-1,NA,TRBJ2-1,CASSQLASEQFF,TGCGCCAGCAGCCAGCTAGCTAGTGAGCAGTTCTTC
NA,TRBV12-3/TRBV12-4,TRBD1,TRBJ1-2,CASSRDSNYGYTF,TGTGCCAGCAGCCGGGACAGCAACTATGGCTACACCTTC
NA,TRBV19,TRBD1,TRBJ1-1,CASSILDRVGEAFF,TGTGCCAGTAGTATTCTTGACAGGGTGGGCGAAGCTTTCTTT
NA,TRBV2,TRBD1,TRBJ2-7,CASSGQGYEQYF,TGTGCCAGCAGCGGACAGGGATACGAGCAGTACTTC
few,TRBV4-3,TRBD2,TRBJ2-7,CASSKGQSTTSGTPYEQYF,TGCGCCAGCAGTAAGGGACAGTCCACGACTAGCGGGACCCCCTACGAGCAGTACTTC
NA,TRBV7-9,TRBD2,TRBJ2-1,CASSSTSGGSYNEQFF,TGTGCCAGCAGCTCTACTAGCGGAGGCTCCTACAATGAGCAGTTCTTC
NA,TRBV19,NA,TRBJ2-5,CASSIEVSQETQYF,TGTGCCAGTAGTATAGAGGTCAGCCAAGAGACCCAGTACTTC
NA,TRBV24-1,NA,TRBJ2-1,CATSTSSYNEQFF,TGTGCCACTTCGACAAGCTCCTACAATGAGCAGTTCTTC
NA,TRBV7-6,NA,TRBJ1-2,CASSVTGIYGYTF,TGTGCCAGCAGCGTTACAGGGATCTATGGCTACACCTTC